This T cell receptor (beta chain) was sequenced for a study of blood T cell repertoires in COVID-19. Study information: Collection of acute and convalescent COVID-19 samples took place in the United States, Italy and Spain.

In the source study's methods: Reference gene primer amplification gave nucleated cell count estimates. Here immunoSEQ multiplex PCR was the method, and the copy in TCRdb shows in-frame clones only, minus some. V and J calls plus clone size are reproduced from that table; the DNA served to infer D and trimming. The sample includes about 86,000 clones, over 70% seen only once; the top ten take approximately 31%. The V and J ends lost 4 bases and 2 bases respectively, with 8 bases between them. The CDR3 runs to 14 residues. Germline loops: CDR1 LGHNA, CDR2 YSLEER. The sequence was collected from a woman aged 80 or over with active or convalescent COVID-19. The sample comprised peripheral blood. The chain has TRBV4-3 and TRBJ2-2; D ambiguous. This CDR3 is CASSRYTNTGELFF. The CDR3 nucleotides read TGCGCCAGCAGCCGGTACACCAACACCGGGGAGCTGTTTTTT.